This T cell receptor (beta chain) is drawn from a study of cytomegalovirus exposure and HLA in healthy donors. Overall study results and limits: Many donors carried some public TCRs, although rarity characterized most TCR sequences. Presence/absence analyses assumed roughly uniform sequencing depth across donors. Further analysis was carried out later, and it showed several of the most significant clusters appearing linked to common viral pathogens. HLA-A and HLA-B allele assignments for most subjects were reportedly predicted accurately using TCR beta sequences.

This clone came up once. Its antigen is unknown. The CDR3 totals 13 residues. From germline, CDR1 is MNHEY and CDR2 SMNVEV (reference sequence). The V end lost 5 bases, the J end lost 3 bases, and 10 bases lay between the germline ends. Use of 60 Vbeta and 13 Jbeta primers characterized the PCR. Here immunoSEQ multiplex PCR was the method, and the copy in TCRdb shows in-frame clones only, minus some. Of more than 80,000 clones listed, approximately 72% were seen once; the top ten hold roughly 4%. The sequenced material came from PBMCs. The chain is built from TRBV27 and TRBJ1-2; D might be TRBD1 (5 bases). This TCR derives from a middle-aged woman in good health and CMV-seropositive. CDR3 DNA sequence: TGTGCCAGCAGTCAGGGATCCTACTATGGCTACACCTTC. Its translation is CASSQGSYYGYTF.